The 2 T cell receptor beta chains presented below share a single source sample, sequenced in a study of T cells in women clearing cervical HPV infection. Data came from immunoSEQ multiplex PCR; TCRdb stores just in-frame clones and leaves some out. The listing contains roughly 28,000 clones. The sample comprised blood buffy coat. These receptors were collected from a woman between 18 and 70 years old with a cervical HPV16 infection that either progressed to CIN3+ or cleared (not recorded which).

With regard to this clone: The read ends 3 residues early relative to the CDR3; the germline J gene fills the gap. The rearrangement links TRBV12-3 or TRBV12-4 to TRBJ2-7; tentative D call: TRBD1 (6 bases). This CDR3 comprises 16 residues. The V and J ends lost 2 bases and 1 base respectively, with 15 bases between them. The CDR3 DNA, read in part, is TGTGCCAGCAGTTTAATGGGGGCGGGTAAATCCTACGAG. Its translation: CASSLMGAGKSYE. The entire CDR3 reads CASSLMGAGKSYEQYF.

A remark on this clone: The read gets to within 3 residues of the CDR3 end, and the germline J gene fills in the rest. This rearrangement joins TRBV11-2 to TRBJ2-7; D assignment may be TRBD1 or TRBD2 (5 bases each). V dropped 6 bases and J dropped 0 bases, with 12 bases sitting between them. The CDR3 extends over 14 amino acids. Germline loops: CDR1 SGHAT, CDR2 FQNNGV. The CDR3 reads CASRTEGSSYEQYF. The part of the CDR3 DNA that was read is TGTGCCAGCAGAACCGAGGGGAGCTCCTACGAG.